This TCR beta chain was recorded in a study of T-cell memory formation after mild COVID-19. For the study at large: The study found TCR clusters largely donor specific. General study points: Among clones contracting day 15 to 85, CD4/CD8 was balanced, whereas later expanders leaned CD4+. CD4+ contracting clones were mainly CM and EM; CD8+ ones, EMRA.

A word on this clonotype: Its specificity is not known.

This CDR3 has 15 amino acids. Germline assignment: CDR1 SGHAT and CDR2 FQNNGV. V was shortened by 2 bases and J by 4 bases, with 14 bases between the two germline ends. After 5'RACE with constant-segment primers, TCR alpha and TCR beta cDNA libraries carrying sample barcodes and UMIs were obtained. TCRdb re-derived calls from the 5' RACE reads in MiXCR, one entry per CDR3 protein. The table lists about 430,000 distinct CDR3 sequences, about 24% of them singletons. This TCR was sampled from an adult woman who had mild COVID-19 (a few samples of this study predate the infection). Cell type and time point are not known. This chain links TRBV11-2 with TRBJ1-2; tentative D call: TRBD1 (6 bases). The source material was PBMCs or a T cell subset sorted from them (not recorded which). The CDR3 spells CASSLNEGVGYGYTF. The CDR3 DNA reads as TGTGCCAGCAGCTTAAACGAGGGGGTAGGCTATGGCTACACCTTC.